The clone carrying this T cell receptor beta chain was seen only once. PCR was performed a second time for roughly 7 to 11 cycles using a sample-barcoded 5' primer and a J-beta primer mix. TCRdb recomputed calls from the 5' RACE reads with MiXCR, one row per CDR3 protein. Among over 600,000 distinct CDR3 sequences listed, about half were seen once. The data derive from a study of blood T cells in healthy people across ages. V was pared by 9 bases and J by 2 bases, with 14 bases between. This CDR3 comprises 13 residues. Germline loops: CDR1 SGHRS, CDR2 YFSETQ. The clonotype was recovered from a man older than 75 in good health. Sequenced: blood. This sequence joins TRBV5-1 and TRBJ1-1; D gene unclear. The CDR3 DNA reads TGCGCCACCCAAGTGGACCAAAACACTGAAGCTTTCTTT. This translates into CATQVDQNTEAFF. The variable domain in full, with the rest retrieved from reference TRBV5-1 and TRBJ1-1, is KAGVTQTPRYLIKTRGQQVTLSCSPISGHRSVSWYQQTPGQGLQFLFEYFSETQRNKGNFPGRFSGRQFSNSRSEMNVSTLELGDSALYLCATQVDQNTEAFFGQGTRLTVV.